A single sample is the source of the 26 T cell receptor beta chains below, sequenced in a study of blood T cell repertoires in COVID-19. The data were produced by immunoSEQ multiplex PCR, yet TCRdb's version contains in-frame clones alone and is incomplete. The table records approximately 150,000 clones, approximately 88% of them present only once. Sequenced input: peripheral blood. All receptors derive from a woman aged 45 to 65 with acute or convalescent COVID-19.

This sequence joins TRBV27 and TRBJ2-5; D may be TRBD2 (5 bases). V shed 5 bases and J shed 1 base, with 14 bases lying between them. Germline CDR1 and CDR2: MNHEY and SMNVEV (reference sequence). The CDR3 contains 15 residues. DNA for the CDR3: TGTGCCAGCAGTCCCTCCTCCGGAGGCCAAGAGACCCAGTACTTC. This gives the protein CASSPSSGGQETQYF.

This clone has only a few counts. The chain links TRBV19 to TRBJ1-1, with D tentatively TRBD1 (5 bases). Germline CDR1 and CDR2: LNHDA and SQIVND (reference sequence). V lost 1 base and J lost 1, with 7 bases in between. The CDR3 spans 14 residues. CDR3 residues: CASSIVQGNTEAFF. Written as DNA, the CDR3 is TGTGCCAGTAGTATAGTTCAGGGGAACACTGAAGCTTTCTTT.

The gene calls are TRBV5-5 and TRBJ1-1; D gene ambiguous. The CDR3 extends over 14 amino acids. Germline V gives CDR1 SGHKS, CDR2 YYEKEE (reference sequence). Trimming pared 0 bases from V and 5 bases from J, leaving 11 bases between. This CDR3 is CASSLDEARTEAFF. CDR3 coding DNA: TGTGCCAGCAGCTTGGATGAGGCGCGAACTGAAGCTTTCTTT.

The chain combines TRBV7-3 with TRBJ2-1; 11 bases are a match to TRBD2. Losses at the gene ends were 1 base for V and 8 bases for J; bases not matched to a gene: 16. CDR3 length: 19 amino acids. Germline-derived CDR1 and CDR2 are SGHTA and FQGTGA. The CDR3 is CASSLMGTSGGPLGDEQFF. As DNA, the CDR3 is TGTGCCAGCAGCTTAATGGGGACTAGCGGAGGCCCTCTTGGGGATGAGCAGTTCTTC.

This sequence joins TRBV5-4 and TRBJ2-7; a possible D gene is TRBD2 (7 bases). The germline gives CDR1 SGHNT, CDR2 YYREEE (reference sequence). V was trimmed by 4 bases and J by 3 bases, leaving 14 bases between them. The CDR3 has 14 residues. The CDR3 DNA sequence: TGTGCCAGCAGCGATTGGGAGGGGGTCTACGAGCAGTACTTC. Residues: CASSDWEGVYEQYF.

V usage is TRBV18 and J usage is TRBJ1-1; 11 positions match TRBD1. Germline V gene sequence: CDR1 KGHSH, CDR2 LQKENI. The CDR3 covers 15 residues. Trimming at V came to 6 bases and at J to 4 bases, leaving 7 bases not matched to a gene. The CDR3 DNA is TGTGCCAGCTCCCTAGGACAGGGGGCGGGCACTGAAGCTTTCTTT. Residues: CASSLGQGAGTEAFF.

This clone was observed a single time. V and J are TRBV28 and TRBJ2-4; tentatively, D is TRBD1 (6 bases). The germline gives CDR1 MDHEN, CDR2 SYDVKM. The CDR3 totals 15 residues. Between the trimmed V and J ends, which lost 1 base and 2 bases, there was a span of 9 bases. DNA for the CDR3: TGTGCCAGCAGTTTATCAGGGGTGACCAAAAACATTCAGTACTTC. Translating gives CASSLSGVTKNIQYF.

The chain uses TRBV28 and TRBJ2-3, with TRBD1 matching 11 bases. The CDR3 runs 15 residues. Germline loops: CDR1 MDHEN, CDR2 SYDVKM. The junction had 4 bases not matched to a gene; V was cut back by 3 bases and J by 5 bases. CDR3 in amino acids: CASSLEGTGGDTQYF. In nucleotides, the CDR3 is TGTGCCAGCAGTTTGGAGGGGACAGGGGGAGATACGCAGTATTTT.

V and J are TRBV25-1 and TRBJ1-2, with D unresolved. The V end was cut by 2 bases, the J end by 4 bases, with 11 bases between. Germline assignment: CDR1 MGHDK and CDR2 SYGVNS. CDR3 length equals 14 residues. The CDR3 reads CASSEATVIYGYTF. The CDR3 DNA is TGTGCCAGCAGTGAAGCTACAGTGATCTATGGCTACACCTTC.

V is TRBV12-3 or TRBV12-4 and J is TRBJ1-2, with a tentative D call TRBD1 (5 bases). The germline V and J ends were trimmed by 7 bases and 6 bases, with 12 bases remaining between them. The CDR3 has 12 residues. The CDR3 reads CASTRGGDGYTF. The CDR3 DNA follows: TGTGCCAGCACCCGGGGGGGAGATGGCTACACCTTC.

V gene TRBV24-1 combines with J gene TRBJ1-2, with D perhaps matching TRBD1 (6 bases). The CDR3 has 14 residues. Trimming took off 4 bases at V and 3 bases at J, with 11 bases between the two ends. Germline loops: CDR1 KGHDR, CDR2 SFDVKD. The CDR3 sequence is CATSEPSGDYGYTF. The CDR3 DNA reads TGTGCCACCAGTGAGCCCTCAGGGGACTATGGCTACACCTTC.

The genes are TRBV7-2 and TRBJ1-5; D call uncertain. Trimming cost V 4 bases and J 11 bases, with 21 bases left between them. Germline CDR1 and CDR2: SGHTA and FQGNSA. The CDR3 spans 15 residues. CDR3 DNA sequence: TGTGCCAGCAGCTCCCCATTGCAGCCGGCCGGGGCCCAGCATTTT. Translated: CASSSPLQPAGAQHF.

The table lists this clone with many counts. The rearrangement joins TRBV6-6 to TRBJ1-2; D perhaps matches TRBD1 (5 bases). Germline V gene sequence: CDR1 MNHNY, CDR2 SVGAGI (reference sequence). CDR3 length: 14 residues. V gave up 4 bases and J gave up 6 bases, with 15 bases separating them. The CDR3 loop reads CASSSVREVDGYTF. In nucleotides, the CDR3 is TGTGCCAGCAGTTCGGTCAGGGAAGTCGATGGCTACACCTTC.

The V and J genes are TRBV5-1 and TRBJ1-2, with a possible D match to TRBD1 (6 bases). The CDR3 runs to 15 residues. Germline V lookup: CDR1 SGHRS, CDR2 YFSETQ. V was trimmed by 1 base and J by 4 bases, leaving 14 bases between them. In DNA, the CDR3 is TGCGCCAGCAGCTTGTCAGGGGCATCCTCCTATGGCTACACCTTC. Translated, it gives CASSLSGASSYGYTF.

The chain couples TRBV27 to TRBJ1-5, with a weak D call TRBD1 (6 bases). Germline CDR1 and CDR2: MNHEY and SMNVEV (reference sequence). The length of the CDR3 is 14 residues. V was shortened by 5 bases and J by 6 bases, with 14 bases between the two germline ends. The CDR3 sequence is CASSTTGEAQPQHF. The CDR3 DNA reads as TGTGCCAGCAGTACGACAGGTGAGGCTCAGCCCCAGCATTTT.

This clone was detected once. The genes are TRBV19 and TRBJ2-1, with 7 bases that match TRBD2. The CDR3 is 16 residues long. Losses at the gene ends were 3 bases for V and 1 base for J; bases not matched to a gene: 6. CDR1 is LNHDA and CDR2 is SQIVND in the germline V gene (reference sequence). Here the CDR3 DNA reads TGTGCCAGTAGTATTCTCCCCGGGAGGTCCTACAATGAGCAGTTCTTC. Translated: CASSILPGRSYNEQFF.

This clone was recorded once. The gene calls are TRBV4-2 and TRBJ1-5, with 9 bases matching TRBD1. V shed 4 bases and J 1 base; nucleotides not matched to a gene: 2. The germline gives CDR1 LGHNA, CDR2 YNFKEQ. The CDR3 sequence is 15 residues long. Here the CDR3 DNA reads TGTGCCAGCAGCCGGACAGGGGAAAGCAATCAGCCCCAGCATTTT. Its translation: CASSRTGESNQPQHF.

The chain employs TRBV27 and TRBJ2-3, with D perhaps matching TRBD2 (6 bases). CDR1 is MNHEY and CDR2 is SMNVEV in the germline V gene (reference sequence). The CDR3 length is 14 residues. V lost 3 bases, J lost 4 bases, and 11 bases lay in between. CDR3 sequence: CASSLGVAADTQYF. CDR3 nucleotides: TGTGCCAGCAGTTTGGGGGTAGCGGCAGATACGCAGTATTTT.

The chain carries TRBV7-6 and TRBJ1-2; 8 bases agree with TRBD1. This CDR3 contains 17 residues. Germline values: CDR1 SGHVS, CDR2 FNYEAQ. Trimming removed 5 bases from V and 6 bases from J; junction bases left unmatched: 17. CDR3 region: CASSLTTTGQGVDGYTF. The CDR3 nucleotides are TGTGCCAGCAGCCTCACTACGACAGGACAGGGTGTGGATGGCTACACCTTC.

The rearrangement joins TRBV2 to TRBJ1-5; D is perhaps TRBD1 (6 bases). The CDR3 consists of 15 residues. Per the germline V gene, CDR1 is SNHLY and CDR2 is FYNNEI. The V and J ends lost 3 bases and 4 bases respectively, with 13 bases between them. The DNA of the CDR3 is TGTGCCAGCAGTGACACAGGGTTAGGGAATCAGCCCCAGCATTTT. Translation gives CASSDTGLGNQPQHF.

This sequence joins TRBV15 and TRBJ2-7; TRBD1 matches at 7 bases. There are 15 residues in the CDR3. Trimming at V came to 0 bases and at J to 1 base, leaving 3 bases not matched to a gene. CDR1 and CDR2 from the germline V gene are LNHNV and YYDKDF (reference sequence). The CDR3 sequence: CATSRERDSSYEQYF. The DNA of the CDR3 is TGTGCCACCAGCAGAGAGAGGGACAGTTCCTACGAGCAGTACTTC.

In the case of this clone: This sample includes further DNA sequences coding for the same CDR3. The chain employs TRBV5-1 and TRBJ2-2; TRBD1 might be the D (5 bases). Germline assignment: CDR1 SGHRS and CDR2 YFSETQ. With 3 bases removed from V and 1 base from J, the gap between germline ends came to 7 bases. CDR3 length equals 14 residues. The CDR3 bases are TGCGCCAGCAGCTCGCAGGGGAACACCGGGGAGCTGTTTTTT. It yields the protein CASSSQGNTGELFF. Full variable domain (outside the CDR3, taken from reference TRBV5-1 and TRBJ2-2): KAGVTQTPRYLIKTRGQQVTLSCSPISGHRSVSWYQQTPGQGLQFLFEYFSETQRNKGNFPGRFSGRQFSNSRSEMNVSTLELGDSALYLCASSSQGNTGELFFGEGSRLTVL.

V and J are TRBV29-1 and TRBJ2-5; D ambiguous. Germline V gene sequence: CDR1 SQVTM, CDR2 ANQGSEA. The V gene lost 7 bases and the J gene lost 5 bases, with 8 bases spanning the gap. The CDR3 covers 10 residues. CDR3 DNA sequence: TGCAGCGCCCGGTGGGAGACCCAGTACTTC. Its translation: CSARWETQYF.

This chain uses TRBV7-9 with TRBJ1-3; 8 bases are a match to TRBD1. The J segment lost 4 bases and the V segment lost 3 bases, leaving 2 bases of the junction unmatched. Germline V gene lookup returns CDR1 SEHNR and CDR2 FQNEAQ (reference sequence). The CDR3 has 14 residues. The CDR3 loop is CASSFGTGGNTIYF. The CDR3 bases are TGTGCCAGCAGCTTTGGGACAGGAGGAAACACCATATATTTT.

The chain links TRBV2 to TRBJ1-5; weak D call: TRBD1 (5 bases). Trimming left V 11 bases short and J 1 base short, with 15 bases between. The CDR3 is 14 residues long. Germline values: CDR1 SNHLY, CDR2 FYNNEI. The CDR3 DNA reads TGTGCCGCTGGGGGAGGGCAGAGCAATCAGCCCCAGCATTTT. It specifies CAAGGGQSNQPQHF.

The rearrangement joins TRBV9 to TRBJ1-1; unclear D gene. Germline V gene data show CDR1 as SGDLS and CDR2 as YYNGEE. V was cut by 3 bases and J by 0 bases, with 3 bases left in between. The CDR3 runs to 12 residues. The CDR3 spells CASSGVNTEAFF. CDR3 DNA sequence: TGTGCCAGCAGCGGCGTGAACACTGAAGCTTTCTTT.